This TCR beta chain stems from a study of EBV T-cell therapy then PD-1 blockade in nasopharyngeal carcinoma. Here immunoSEQ multiplex PCR was the method, and the copy in TCRdb shows in-frame clones only, minus some. Altogether about 14,000 clones are present, 80% to 90% being singletons, with the ten largest covering under 35%. Deletions cut 2 bases from V and 0 bases from J, with 13 bases between. The CDR3 covers 16 residues. The germline gives CDR1 MDHEN, CDR2 SYDVKM. Concerning this clone: Its antigen is currently unknown.

Treatment: AdE1-LMPpoly-expanded autologous EBV-specific T-cell therapy followed by anti-PD-1 nivolumab. The sample in question was CD8+ T cells from blood, obtained around day 96 from a patient whose treatment included autologous EBV-specific T cells and nivolumab. The clonotype comes from a man aged 35-49 years with nasopharyngeal carcinoma. This chain joins TRBV28 and TRBJ1-1; D gene ambiguous. In DNA form, the CDR3 reads TGTGCCAGCAGTTTAAGAGGGAGGTACATGAACACTGAAGCTTTCTTT. The encoded protein is CASSLRGRYMNTEAFF.